This T cell receptor beta chain was identified in a study of cytomegalovirus exposure and HLA in healthy donors. Study observations and caveats: Sequences of the TCR beta chain were said to predict the HLA-A and HLA-B alleles of most subjects accurately. CMV serostatus was the only immune exposure information that was available.

V dropped 4 bases and J dropped 3 bases, with 8 bases sitting between them. The CDR3 has 12 amino acids. Germline V gene sequence: CDR1 SGHRS, CDR2 YFSETQ. Details on this clone: Its antigen is not identified.

The study ran its PCR with 60 Vbeta and 13 Jbeta primers. Some clones are missing from TCRdb's copy, which holds only in-frame ones; the method was immunoSEQ multiplex PCR. The sample yields 200,000 to 250,000 clones, 75% to 85% seen once. The receptor was isolated from a woman aged 55 to 70 in good health and CMV-seropositive. Sequenced sample: PBMCs. The rearrangement links TRBV5-1 to TRBJ2-7; D gene uncertain. This CDR3 reads CASSGQYYEQYF. The CDR3 coding sequence is TGCGCCAGCAGCGGCCAGTACTACGAGCAGTACTTC.